A selection of T cell receptor beta chains follows, all from one sample in a study of blood T cell repertoires in COVID-19. The table came from immunoSEQ multiplex PCR; TCRdb's copy has only in-frame clones and leaves some out. The sample yields about 170,000 clones, approximately 90% seen once. Source material: peripheral blood. These receptors came from a middle-aged man who had recovered from COVID-19. The CDR3 runs from the conserved cysteine through the conserved F or W. The order of the fields is J gene, clone size, V gene, D gene, CDR3 protein, CDR3 DNA. The D gene is left open where the match is weak. Some rows mark clone size as missing; the rest say once, few, many or name a class of expanded clone.

TRBJ1-1,-,TRBV7-2,TRBD1,CASSLDRGNTEAFF,TGTGCCAGCAGCCTAGACAGGGGCAACACTGAAGCTTTCTTT
TRBJ2-1,-,TRBV7-3,-,CASSQRARGDNEQFF,TGTGCCAGCAGCCAGCGGGCCCGTGGGGACAATGAGCAGTTCTTC
TRBJ1-4,once,TRBV25-1,-,CASSELVVSRGRNEKLFF,TGTGCCAGCAGTGAACTTGTGGTCTCCAGGGGCCGGAATGAAAAACTGTTTTTT
TRBJ2-7,-,TRBV5-6,-,CASSLLTPPLSEQYF,TGTGCCAGCAGCTTGTTGACACCTCCTCTCTCCGAGCAGTACTTC
TRBJ1-6,-,TRBV13,TRBD1,CASSPGTGNSPLHF,TGTGCCAGCAGCCCCGGGACAGGGAATTCACCCCTCCACTTT
TRBJ1-1,few,TRBV27,TRBD1,CASSFNAGQIWGDTEAFF,TGTGCCAGCAGTTTTAATGCGGGACAGATCTGGGGGGACACTGAAGCTTTCTTT
TRBJ2-7,-,TRBV27,TRBD1,CASSGTGDSYEQYF,TGTGCCAGCAGTGGGACAGGAGACTCCTACGAGCAGTACTTC
TRBJ1-1,-,TRBV2,-,CASSAQGHTEAFF,TGTGCCAGCAGTGCGCAGGGGCACACTGAAGCTTTCTTT
TRBJ2-7,-,TRBV5-1,TRBD1,CASSSRQGGTYEQYF,TGCGCCAGCAGCTCTAGACAGGGTGGGACCTACGAGCAGTACTTC
TRBJ2-5,-,TRBV7-9,TRBD2,CASSLAGGAGETQYF,TGTGCCAGCAGCTTAGCGGGAGGGGCAGGGGAGACCCAGTACTTC
TRBJ2-3,-,TRBV5-4,TRBD2,CASSVRTSGNTDTQYF,TGTGCCAGCAGCGTACGGACTAGCGGGAACACAGATACGCAGTATTTT